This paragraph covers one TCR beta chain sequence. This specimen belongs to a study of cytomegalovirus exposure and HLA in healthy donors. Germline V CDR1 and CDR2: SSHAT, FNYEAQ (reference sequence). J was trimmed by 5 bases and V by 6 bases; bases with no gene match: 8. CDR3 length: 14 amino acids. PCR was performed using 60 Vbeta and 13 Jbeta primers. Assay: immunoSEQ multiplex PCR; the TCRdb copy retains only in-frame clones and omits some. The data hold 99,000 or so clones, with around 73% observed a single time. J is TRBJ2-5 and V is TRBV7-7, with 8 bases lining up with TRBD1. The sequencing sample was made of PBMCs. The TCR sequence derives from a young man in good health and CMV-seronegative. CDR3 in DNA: TGTGCCAGCAGGGATGGGACAGGCTCCGAGACCCAGTACTTC. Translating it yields CASRDGTGSETQYF.